One and the same sample provided the 5 T cell receptor beta chains below, sequenced in a study of blood T cells in healthy people across ages. Through a sample-barcoded 5' primer and a J-beta primer mix, a second PCR was run for roughly 6 to 11 cycles. TCRdb analysed the 5' RACE reads with MiXCR anew, one entry per CDR3 protein. This sample yields approximately 2,000,000 distinct CDR3 sequences, of which approximately 39% are seen a single time; about 23% belongs to the top ten. Sequencing was done on a sample of blood. The receptor set was obtained from a human donor in good health.

The chain recombines TRBV18 with TRBJ1-2; no definite D call. The germline gives CDR1 KGHSH, CDR2 LQKENI. The ends were cut back, 0 bases at V and 5 bases at J, with 7 bases in the middle. The CDR3 length is 13 residues. CDR3 in DNA: TGTGCCAGCTCACCACCATTTGAGTATGGCTACACCTTC. It encodes CASSPPFEYGYTF.

This chain links TRBV13 with TRBJ2-1; D remains unclear. Germline loops: CDR1 PRHDT, CDR2 FYEKMQ (reference sequence). CDR3 length: 13 residues. V was pared by 4 bases and J by 7 bases, with 11 bases between. CDR3 sequence (DNA): TGTGCCAGCAGCTGGCAGAATTTTAATGAGCAGTTCTTC. Translating gives CASSWQNFNEQFF.

This clonotype occurred a few times. V is TRBV5-1 and J is TRBJ2-5; a weak D match, TRBD2 (6 bases). Trimming stripped 4 bases from V and 5 bases from J, with 18 bases between. The CDR3 contains 15 residues. Per germline, CDR1 SGHRS and CDR2 YFSETQ. CDR3 nucleotides: TGCGCCAGCAGCCTGTTGGGGACTCCAGTGGAGACCCAGTACTTC. This sequence encodes CASSLLGTPVETQYF.

This chain uses TRBV28 with TRBJ1-2, with 7 bases matching TRBD1. The V gene's germline CDR1 is MDHEN and CDR2 SYDVKM. J gave up 6 bases and V 5 bases, and 12 bases lay outside the gene matches. This CDR3 contains 15 residues. The CDR3 DNA is TGTGCCAGCAGTCTGGGACAGCCCACGGTTCATGGCTACACCTTC. It specifies CASSLGQPTVHGYTF.

This chain uses TRBV7-2 with TRBJ2-3, with a possible D match to TRBD2 (7 bases). The CDR3 runs 16 residues. In germline, CDR1 is SGHTA, CDR2 FQGNSA. The germline V and J ends were trimmed by 1 base and 10 bases, with 21 bases remaining between them. The CDR3 bases are TGTGCCAGCAGCTTAGTGATCGCGGGGGCCGGGGGTGCGCAGTATTTT. It is translated as CASSLVIAGAGGAQYF.